The 18 T cell receptor beta chains presented below share a single source sample, sequenced in a study of vaccination effects on CD4 cells after COVID-19. With about ten days of culture completed, CD4+ T cells were isolated. Antigens of these TCRs are unknown. Method: immunoSEQ multiplex PCR; TCRdb's copy keeps in-frame clones and lacks some. The sample consists of over 65,000 clones, 60% to 80% of them appearing once. The sequencing used CD4+ T cells from PBMCs cultured without peptide, collected before COVID-19 vaccination. The receptors were gathered from a human donor who received a COVID-19 vaccine.

The CDR3 sequence: CATSGQGPNTEAFF. The CDR3 DNA follows: TGTGCCACCAGTGGACAGGGCCCCAACACTGAAGCTTTCTTT. This sequence joins TRBV24-1 and TRBJ1-1, with TRBD1 matching 7 bases. This CDR3 has 14 residues. After removal of 5 bases from V and 2 bases from J, the junction contained 4 bases not matched to a gene. Per germline, CDR1 KGHDR and CDR2 SFDVKD.

The rearrangement uses TRBV6-5 and TRBJ1-3; perhaps TRBD1 as D (5 bases). The germline V and J ends were trimmed by 5 bases and 0 bases, with 11 bases remaining between them. The CDR3 is 15 residues long. Germline V lookup: CDR1 MNHEY, CDR2 SVGAGI. CDR3 in amino acids: CASSIGAFSGNTIYF. The CDR3 DNA reads TGTGCCAGCAGTATAGGGGCCTTCTCTGGAAACACCATATATTTT.

The V and J genes are TRBV6-5 and TRBJ2-3; 9 nucleotides agree with TRBD2. The CDR3 loop spans 14 amino acids. The V segment lost 6 bases and the J segment 0 bases; nucleotides outside the gene matches: 1. Germline V gene data show CDR1 as MNHEY and CDR2 as SVGAGI. The CDR3 DNA reads TGTGCCAGCAGGACTAGCGGTAGCACAGATACGCAGTATTTT. Encoded protein: CASRTSGSTDTQYF.

This clone was seen a few times. V is TRBV4-1 and J is TRBJ1-4; weak D call: TRBD1 (6 bases). Per germline, CDR1 MGHRA and CDR2 YSYEKL. The CDR3 contains 15 residues. V gave up 5 bases and J gave up 5 bases, with 15 bases separating them. CDR3: CASSVTGRENEKLFF. CDR3 nucleotides: TGCGCCAGCAGCGTTACAGGGAGGGAGAATGAAAAACTGTTTTTT.

The chain couples TRBV28 to TRBJ1-2; D uncertain. This CDR3 region has 12 residues. V shed 2 bases and J shed 2 bases, with 3 bases lying between them. Per germline, CDR1 MDHEN and CDR2 SYDVKM. CDR3 nucleotide sequence: TGTGCCAGCAGTTTACGAAACTATGGCTACACCTTC. This codes for CASSLRNYGYTF.

This chain links TRBV27 with TRBJ2-3; 14 bases align to TRBD2. The germline V gene encodes CDR1 MNHEY and CDR2 SMNVEV (reference sequence). Trimming took 7 bases from V and 1 from J; bases not matched to a gene: 7. This CDR3 has 17 amino acids. The CDR3 spells CASIGLAGGGGTDTQYF. CDR3 nucleotides: TGTGCCAGCATTGGACTAGCGGGGGGAGGGGGCACAGATACGCAGTATTTT.

The rearrangement links TRBV3-1 (or the pseudogene TRBV3-2) to TRBJ2-1, with TRBD1 identical over 9 bases. The CDR3 sequence is 12 residues long. Germline trimming cut 5 bases from V and 15 bases from J; bases unmatched to any gene: 8. Germline CDR1 is LGHDT and CDR2 is YNNKEL (reference sequence). For the CDR3, the DNA is TGTGCCAGCAGCTTTCCCGGGACAGGGACGTTCTTC. The encoded protein is CASSFPGTGTFF.

V is TRBV5-1 and J is TRBJ2-2; 9 bases are shared with TRBD1. This CDR3 has 15 amino acids. V gave up 3 bases and J gave up 8 bases; unmatched junction bases: 8. Germline V lookup: CDR1 SGHRS, CDR2 YFSETQ. In nucleotides, the CDR3 is TGCGCCAGCAGCTCGACCGGGACAGGGAGTGGGGAGCTGTTTTTT. Its translation is CASSSTGTGSGELFF.

J is TRBJ2-5 and V is TRBV21-1; no DNA check was done on the table's D call, TRBD1. TRBV21-1 is classified as a pseudogene. The CDR3 covers 19 residues. The CDR3 region is CASSKIPAGGVLFGETQYF. The CDR3 bases are TGTGCCAGCAGCAAAATCCCGGCAGGGGGCGTTTTGTTTGGAGAGACCCAGTACTTC.

The chain has TRBV7-9 and TRBJ1-1; D might be TRBD1 (5 bases). Germline V lookup: CDR1 SEHNR, CDR2 FQNEAQ (reference sequence). Trimming removed 8 bases from V and 3 bases from J, with 10 bases in between. This CDR3 spans 12 amino acids. CDR3 sequence reads: CASLRGDTEAFF. In DNA form, the CDR3 reads TGTGCCAGCTTGAGGGGAGACACTGAAGCTTTCTTT.

The V gene is TRBV11-2, the J gene TRBJ2-3, with no clear D. The CDR3 contains 12 residues. Trimming removed 0 bases from V and 8 bases from J, with 6 bases in between. The V gene's germline CDR1 is SGHAT and CDR2 FQNNGV. The CDR3 nucleotides are TGTGCCAGCAGCTTAGATCGAAGTACGCAGTATTTT. Its protein is CASSLDRSTQYF. The whole variable domain, remainder taken from reference TRBV11-2 and TRBJ2-3, is EAGVAQSPRYKIIEKRQSVAFWCNPISGHATLYWYQQILGQGPKLLIQFQNNGVVDDSQLPKDRFSAERLKGVDSTLKIQPAKLEDSAVYLCASSLDRSTQYFGPGTRLTVL.

The chain is built from TRBV19 and TRBJ2-3, with 7 bases that match TRBD2. The CDR3 contains 16 residues. CDR1 LNHDA and CDR2 SQIVND come from the germline V gene (reference sequence). J lost 0 bases, V lost 5 bases, and 8 bases had no gene match. CDR3 sequence reads: CASSLTGGGSTDTQYF. In DNA, the CDR3 is TGTGCCAGTAGTCTAACTGGGGGGGGAAGCACAGATACGCAGTATTTT.

This chain's CDR3 is CASSRFGGQGINEQFF. For the CDR3, the DNA is TGCGCCAGCTCCCGGTTCGGGGGACAGGGGATTAATGAGCAGTTCTTC. The rearrangement links TRBV10-1 to TRBJ2-1; TRBD1 matches 10 bases. The V and J ends lost 8 bases and 7 bases, in that order; junction bases with no gene match: 14. Germline CDR1 reads WNHNN; CDR2 reads SYGVQD (reference sequence). The CDR3 consists of 16 residues.

The chain recombines TRBV10-3 with TRBJ2-5; D call uncertain. Germline CDR1 reads ENHRY; CDR2 reads SYGVKD. The CDR3 is 13 residues long. Trimming removed 0 bases at V and 6 bases at J, with 8 bases between. The CDR3 region is CAISESSPQTQYF. CDR3 DNA: TGTGCCATCAGTGAGTCGTCCCCCCAGACCCAGTACTTC.

This clone was observed a handful of times. The CDR3: CASSRGTGDEQYV. CDR3 DNA: TGTGCCAGCAGCCGCGGGACAGGGGACGAGCAGTACGTC. The rearrangement uses TRBV11-2 and TRBJ2-7; TRBD1 aligns across 10 bases. The germline V gene has CDR1 SGHAT and CDR2 FQNNGV. The CDR3 is 13 amino acids. Trimming removed 5 bases from V and 5 bases from J; junction bases left unmatched: 3.

The V and J genes are TRBV20-1 and TRBJ2-5; D is unresolved. Germline assignment: CDR1 DFQATT and CDR2 SNEGSKA (reference sequence). Trimming shortened V by 0 bases and J by 9 bases, and 5 bases separated the two germline ends. The CDR3 loop spans 10 amino acids. Written as DNA, the CDR3 is TGCAGTGCTAGAGATGCTTCCCAGTACTTC. Translating it yields CSARDASQYF.

The chain combines TRBV5-1 with TRBJ1-2; D is possibly TRBD1 (5 bases). CDR3 length: 14 amino acids. Per germline, CDR1 SGHRS and CDR2 YFSETQ. V shed 4 bases and J shed 5 bases, with 15 bases lying between them. The CDR3, as DNA: TGCGCCAGCAGCGATTCCGGGACTCAATATGGCTACACCTTC. Translating it yields CASSDSGTQYGYTF. The entire variable domain, with the rest obtained from reference TRBV5-1 and TRBJ1-2, is as follows: KAGVTQTPRYLIKTRGQQVTLSCSPISGHRSVSWYQQTPGQGLQFLFEYFSETQRNKGNFPGRFSGRQFSNSRSEMNVSTLELGDSALYLCASSDSGTQYGYTFGSGTRLTVV.

This chain uses TRBV7-8 with TRBJ2-5; either TRBD1 or TRBD2 may supply D (5 bases each). This CDR3 spans 14 amino acids. The V end lost 3 bases, the J end lost 5 bases, and 13 bases lay between the germline ends. Germline V gives CDR1 SGHVS, CDR2 FQNEAQ. CDR3 amino acids: CASSFGDRRETQYF. The CDR3 DNA reads as TGTGCCAGCAGCTTTGGGGACCGGAGGGAGACCCAGTACTTC.